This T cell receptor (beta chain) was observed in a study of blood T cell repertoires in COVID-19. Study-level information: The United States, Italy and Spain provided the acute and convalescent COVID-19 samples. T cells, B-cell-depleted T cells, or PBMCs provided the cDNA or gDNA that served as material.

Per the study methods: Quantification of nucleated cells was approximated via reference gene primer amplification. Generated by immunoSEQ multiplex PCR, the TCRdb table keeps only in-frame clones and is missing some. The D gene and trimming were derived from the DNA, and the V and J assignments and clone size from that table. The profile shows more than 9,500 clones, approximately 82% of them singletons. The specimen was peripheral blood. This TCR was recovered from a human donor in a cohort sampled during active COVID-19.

Written as DNA, the CDR3 is TGTGCCATCAGTGATCCCCGGGGTAGCTCCTATAATTCACCCCTCCACTTT. Translated, it gives CAISDPRGSSYNSPLHF. J is TRBJ1-6 and V is TRBV10-3; D is ambiguous. This CDR3 has 17 residues. V was shortened by 3 bases and J by 0 bases, with 12 bases between the two germline ends. Germline-derived CDR1 and CDR2 are ENHRY and SYGVKD.